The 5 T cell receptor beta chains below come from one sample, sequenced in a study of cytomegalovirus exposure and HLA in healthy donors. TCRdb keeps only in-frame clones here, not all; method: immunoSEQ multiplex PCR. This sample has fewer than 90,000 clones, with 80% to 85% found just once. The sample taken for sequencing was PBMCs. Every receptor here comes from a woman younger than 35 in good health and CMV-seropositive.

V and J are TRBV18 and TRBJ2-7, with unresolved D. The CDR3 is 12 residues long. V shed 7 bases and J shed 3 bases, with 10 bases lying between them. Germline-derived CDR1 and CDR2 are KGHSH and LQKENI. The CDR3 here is CASLLKSYEQYF. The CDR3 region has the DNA TGTGCCAGCTTACTGAAAAGCTACGAGCAGTACTTC.

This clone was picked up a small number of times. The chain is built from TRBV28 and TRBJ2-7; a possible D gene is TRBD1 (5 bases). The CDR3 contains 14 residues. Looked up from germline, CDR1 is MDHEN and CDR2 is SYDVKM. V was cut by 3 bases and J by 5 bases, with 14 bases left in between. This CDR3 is CASSFFGRAHEQYF. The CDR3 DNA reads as TGTGCCAGCAGTTTCTTCGGCAGGGCCCACGAGCAGTACTTC.

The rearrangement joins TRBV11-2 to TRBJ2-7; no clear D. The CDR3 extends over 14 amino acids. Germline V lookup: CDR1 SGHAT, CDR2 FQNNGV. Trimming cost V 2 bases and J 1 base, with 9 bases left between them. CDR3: CASSLQMRSYEQYF. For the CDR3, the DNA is TGTGCCAGCAGCTTACAAATGCGGTCCTACGAGCAGTACTTC.

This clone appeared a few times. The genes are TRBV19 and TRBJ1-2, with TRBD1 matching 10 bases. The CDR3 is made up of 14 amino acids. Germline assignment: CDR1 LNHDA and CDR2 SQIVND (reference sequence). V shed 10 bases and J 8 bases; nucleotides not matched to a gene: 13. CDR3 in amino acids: CAMKAGTGVGGYTF. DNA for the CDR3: TGTGCCATGAAAGCGGGGACAGGGGTAGGCGGCTACACCTTC. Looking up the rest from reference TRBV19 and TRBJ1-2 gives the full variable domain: DGGITQSPKYLFRKEGQNVTLSCEQNLNHDAMYWYRQDPGQGLRLIYYSQIVNDFQKGDIAEGYSVSREKKESFPLTVTSAQKNPTAFYLCAMKAGTGVGGYTFGSGTRLTVV.

CDR3 loop: CAWRHAGGGTQYF. The CDR3 DNA follows: TGTGCCTGGAGGCACGCCGGGGGGGGGACCCAGTACTTC. The V and J genes are TRBV30 and TRBJ2-5, with TRBD2 matching over 8 bases. Germline lookup yields CDR1 GTSNPN and CDR2 SVGIG (reference sequence). Trimming took 3 bases from V and 7 from J; bases not matched to a gene: 7. The CDR3 contains 13 residues. The entire variable domain, with the rest obtained from reference TRBV30 and TRBJ2-5, is as follows: SQTIHQWPATLVQPVGSPLSLECTVEGTSNPNLYWYRQAAGRGLQLLFYSVGIGQISSEVPQNLSASRPQDRQFILSSKKLLLSDSGFYLCAWRHAGGGTQYFGPGTRLLVL.